Presented here are 29 T cell receptor beta chains from one specimen sequenced in a study of cytomegalovirus exposure and HLA in healthy donors listed by TCRdb under 2017. Library prep was done by the immunoSEQ multiplex PCR assay. A mixture of 60 forward primers for TCR Vbeta segments and 13 reverse primers for TCR Jbeta segments was used in the multiplex PCR. TCRdb obtained this table from immuneACCESS and retained in-frame rearrangements with V and J assigned. These tables miss some clones; where compared with another copy, unresolved V genes account for less than half of the shortfall, and the remainder is unexplained. The sample yields around 150,000 clones; around three quarters were counted once. The top ten constitute approximately 3.1% of the sample. The sample comprised PBMCs. All receptors derive from a woman in her thirties or forties in good health and CMV-seronegative.

The gene calls are TRBV6-1 and TRBJ2-7; 7 nucleotides match TRBD2. Germline CDR1 and CDR2: MNHNS and SASEGT. V was clipped by 3 bases and J by 2 bases; unmatched bases: 7. CDR3 length equals 15 residues. The CDR3 coding sequence is TGTGCCAGCAGTGATCGGTGGGGGGGGGCCTACGAGCAGTACTTC. This encodes CASSDRWGGAYEQYF.

This clone has a handful of counts. The V call is TRBV19, the J call TRBJ1-1; a weak D match, TRBD1 (5 bases). This CDR3 is built from 13 residues. The V end was cut by 5 bases, the J end by 8 bases, with 15 bases between. The V gene's germline CDR1 is LNHDA and CDR2 SQIVND (reference sequence). The CDR3 region is CASSAGGGPEAFF. The CDR3 nucleotides read TGTGCCAGTAGTGCCGGCGGGGGTCCCGAAGCTTTCTTT.

This chain uses TRBV5-4 with TRBJ1-4, with TRBD1 matching 10 bases. This CDR3 spans 13 amino acids. V shed 5 bases and J 8 bases; nucleotides not matched to a gene: 3. Germline values: CDR1 SGHNT, CDR2 YYREEE (reference sequence). The CDR3 region has the DNA TGTGCCAGCAGAGGACAGGGGGAGGAAAAACTGTTTTTT. Translating gives CASRGQGEEKLFF. Variable domain in full (rest from reference TRBV5-4 and TRBJ1-4): ETGVTQSPTHLIKTRGQQVTLRCSSQSGHNTVSWYQQALGQGPQFIFQYYREEENGRGNFPPRFSGLQFPNYSSELNVNALELDDSALYLCASRGQGEEKLFFGSGTQLSVL.

This chain uses TRBV25-1 with TRBJ1-1; possible D gene TRBD1, 5 bases. Trimming took off 6 bases at V and 6 bases at J, with 14 bases between the two ends. Germline loops: CDR1 MGHDK, CDR2 SYGVNS. CDR3 size: 13 residues. The CDR3 DNA sequence: TGTGCCAGCAGCGAGCAACAGGACGCTGAAGCTTTCTTT. Amino acid sequence: CASSEQQDAEAFF.

The V gene is TRBV6-1, the J gene TRBJ1-3; no reliable D call. V dropped 1 base and J dropped 0 bases, with 16 bases sitting between them. The CDR3 has 18 amino acids. Germline CDR1 MNHNS, CDR2 SASEGT. The CDR3 protein is CASSEVWALSHSGNTIYF. Written as DNA, the CDR3 is TGTGCCAGCAGTGAAGTGTGGGCCCTTTCTCACTCTGGAAACACCATATATTTT.

This clone appeared a few times. The V and J genes are TRBV5-1 and TRBJ2-5, with a tentative D call TRBD1 (5 bases). Germline values: CDR1 SGHRS, CDR2 YFSETQ. This CDR3 has 14 residues. V lost 3 bases, J lost 2 bases, and 11 bases lay in between. The CDR3 coding sequence is TGCGCCAGCAGCTCGAATAGGGGTCAAGAGACCCAGTACTTC. This translates into CASSSNRGQETQYF.

V and J are TRBV6-5 and TRBJ1-1, with 11 bases lining up with TRBD1. The V gene's germline CDR1 is MNHEY and CDR2 SVGAGI. The CDR3 is made up of 14 amino acids. Trimming removed 6 bases from V and 5 bases from J; junction bases left unmatched: 5. CDR3 nucleotide sequence: TGTGCCAGCAGACGGGACAGGGGGTATACTGAAGCTTTCTTT. Translating it yields CASRRDRGYTEAFF.

The gene calls are TRBV19 and TRBJ1-1; D remains unclear. This CDR3 has 14 residues. Trimming shortened V by 6 bases and J by 4 bases, and 15 bases separated the two germline ends. Germline V gene lookup returns CDR1 LNHDA and CDR2 SQIVND (reference sequence). CDR3: CASRFPGRGTEAFF. In DNA, the CDR3 is TGTGCCAGTAGGTTCCCCGGTCGGGGCACTGAAGCTTTCTTT.

The chain couples TRBV19 to TRBJ1-1; D gene ambiguous. Per germline, CDR1 LNHDA and CDR2 SQIVND (reference sequence). The ends were cut back, 4 bases at V and 6 bases at J, with 9 bases in the middle. This CDR3 spans 12 amino acids. The CDR3 here is CASSTYLSEAFF. In nucleotides, the CDR3 is TGTGCCAGTAGTACCTATCTCTCTGAAGCTTTCTTT.

This clone has a handful of counts. This CDR3 is CASSLQGIGTEAFF. The CDR3 DNA reads TGTGCCAGCAGTTTACAGGGAATAGGCACTGAAGCTTTCTTT. V is TRBV2 and J is TRBJ1-1; weak D call: TRBD1 (6 bases). Trimming pared 5 bases from V and 4 bases from J, leaving 14 bases between. Germline-derived CDR1 and CDR2 are SNHLY and FYNNEI. CDR3 length: 14 amino acids.

The chain has TRBV5-1 and TRBJ1-2; 9 nucleotides match TRBD1. The CDR3 sequence is 15 residues long. V trimming: 4 bases; J trimming: 8 bases; junction bases outside the gene matches: 12. Germline V gives CDR1 SGHRS, CDR2 YFSETQ. The CDR3 here is CASSPVGQGREGYTF. The CDR3 bases are TGCGCCAGCAGCCCCGTGGGACAGGGAAGAGAAGGCTACACCTTC.

The chain recombines TRBV11-2 with TRBJ2-7; possible D gene TRBD1, 6 bases. The V gene lost 2 bases and the J gene lost 6 bases, with 20 bases spanning the gap. The CDR3 sequence is 16 residues long. Germline loops: CDR1 SGHAT, CDR2 FQNNGV. In DNA, the CDR3 is TGTGCCAGCAGCTTAATCAGGGGCCCCGGAGAGTCCGAGCAGTACTTC. Its protein is CASSLIRGPGESEQYF. Together with reference TRBV11-2 and TRBJ2-7, the CDR3 gives the full variable domain: EAGVAQSPRYKIIEKRQSVAFWCNPISGHATLYWYQQILGQGPKLLIQFQNNGVVDDSQLPKDRFSAERLKGVDSTLKIQPAKLEDSAVYLCASSLIRGPGESEQYFGPGTRLTVT.

V usage is TRBV5-1 and J usage is TRBJ2-7; 7 nucleotides match TRBD1. V lost 4 bases and J lost 0; bases outside the gene matches: 7. The germline gives CDR1 SGHRS, CDR2 YFSETQ. This CDR3 contains 15 residues. CDR3 nucleotide sequence: TGCGCCAGCAGCCCCCGACAGGGTACCTCCTACGAGCAGTACTTC. Translated, it gives CASSPRQGTSYEQYF.

The gene calls are TRBV12-2 and TRBJ2-3; TRBD2 reflects the table's D call only, with no check against the DNA. TRBV12-2 counts as a pseudogene. This CDR3 has 17 amino acids. Written as DNA, the CDR3 is TGTGCAAGTCGCTTATTCCCTCACCCCCGGTGCTCGGATACGCAGTATTTT. This gives the protein CASRLFPHPRCSDTQYF.

The V call is TRBV6-9, the J call TRBJ1-1; D possibly corresponds to TRBD1 (6 bases). Germline V CDR1 and CDR2: MNHGY, SVAAGI. The CDR3 is made up of 14 amino acids. Deletions cut 5 bases from V and 4 bases from J, with 14 bases between. Written as DNA, the CDR3 is TGTGCCAGCAGTGAGCCTAGGGGGAGCACTGAAGCTTTCTTT. This codes for CASSEPRGSTEAFF.

This clone appeared once. This sequence joins TRBV6-6 and TRBJ2-5; D possibly corresponds to TRBD2 (5 bases). The last part of the DNA fits TRBJ2-7 better; the J call may be wrong. Germline V gene sequence: CDR1 MNHNY, CDR2 SVGAGI (reference sequence). The CDR3 is made up of 13 amino acids. The CDR3 region is CASSKFSGYEQYF. The CDR3 nucleotides are TGTGCCAGCAGCAAATTTTCGGGGTACGAGCAGTACTTC.

The gene calls are TRBV10-1 and TRBJ1-5; 9 bases line up with TRBD1. CDR3 length: 13 residues. The V segment lost 7 bases and the J segment 6 bases; nucleotides outside the gene matches: 4. Germline CDR1 WNHNN, CDR2 SYGVQD (reference sequence). CDR3 bases: TGCGCCAGCACTCCGGACAGGGGTCAGCCCCAGCATTTT. Its protein is CASTPDRGQPQHF.

The chain couples TRBV11-2 to TRBJ1-6, with TRBD1 as a possible D gene (5 bases). Germline CDR1 is SGHAT and CDR2 is FQNNGV. V gave up 0 bases and J gave up 10 bases, with 16 bases separating them. This CDR3 is built from 16 residues. The chain's CDR3 is CASSLDLAGIGSPLHF. The CDR3 region has the DNA TGTGCCAGCAGCTTAGATCTGGCAGGGATAGGGTCACCCCTCCACTTT.

The V and J genes are TRBV6-5 and TRBJ1-2; 7 bases match TRBD1. Looked up from germline, CDR1 is MNHEY and CDR2 is SVGAGI. With 5 bases clipped from V and 5 bases from J, the junction kept 5 bases outside the gene matches. The CDR3 spans 13 residues. The CDR3 coding sequence is TGTGCCAGCAGTCAACAGGGGAGGTATGGCTACACCTTC. It codes for CASSQQGRYGYTF.

This clone came up a few times. The rearrangement joins TRBV28 to TRBJ2-7; no definite D call. With 6 bases removed from V and 2 bases from J, the gap between germline ends came to 5 bases. There are 11 residues in the CDR3. CDR1 and CDR2 (germline): MDHEN, SYDVKM. The CDR3 reads CASSQTYEQYF. The CDR3 region has the DNA TGTGCCAGCAGCCAGACCTACGAGCAGTACTTC.

A remark on this clone: Other nucleotide sequences in the sample specify the same CDR3. The chain couples TRBV18 to TRBJ1-2, with D perhaps matching TRBD1 (5 bases). Per the germline V gene, CDR1 is KGHSH and CDR2 is LQKENI. There are 14 residues in the CDR3. V was pared by 2 bases and J by 3 bases, with 10 bases between. The CDR3 sequence is CASSPGTGDYGYTF. The CDR3 nucleotides read TGTGCCAGCTCACCAGGGACTGGAGACTATGGCTACACCTTC.

The rearrangement links TRBV27 to TRBJ1-2, with a possible D match to TRBD1 (6 bases). The CDR3 length is 15 residues. Germline CDR1 reads MNHEY; CDR2 reads SMNVEV (reference sequence). The V and J ends lost 7 bases and 0 bases respectively, with 15 bases between them. Here the CDR3 DNA reads TGTGCCAGCAAACCAGGGGTCCCCTCTAACTATGGCTACACCTTC. Translation: CASKPGVPSNYGYTF.

The V gene is TRBV6-1, the J gene TRBJ1-2, with 9 bases fitting TRBD1. The CDR3 extends over 15 amino acids. The V and J ends lost 7 bases and 3 bases, in that order; junction bases with no gene match: 9. CDR1 MNHNS and CDR2 SASEGT come from the germline V gene. The DNA for the CDR3 is TGTGCCAGCATCCTGACAGGGGGGTTGGACTATGGCTACACCTTC. Protein: CASILTGGLDYGYTF.

Worth noting for this clone: This CDR3 is also generated by other DNA sequences in the sample. The genes are TRBV2 and TRBJ2-7; TRBD1 agrees at 9 bases. CDR1 is SNHLY and CDR2 is FYNNEI in the germline V gene. Trimming at V came to 4 bases and at J to 6 bases, leaving 4 bases not matched to a gene. The CDR3 has 13 residues. The DNA for the CDR3 is TGTGCCAGCAGTGCAGGGACAGGGCGCGAGCAGTACTTC. It encodes CASSAGTGREQYF.

The chain joins TRBV5-1 to TRBJ2-3; a weak D match, TRBD2 (6 bases). The V gene's germline CDR1 is SGHRS and CDR2 YFSETQ. The CDR3 is 17 amino acids. V was pared by 6 bases and J by 0 bases, with 20 bases between. CDR3 in DNA: TGCGCCAGCACCTCCACCCTTGCGGGATCTAGCACAGATACGCAGTATTTT. Its protein is CASTSTLAGSSTDTQYF.

This chain links TRBV2 with TRBJ2-7, with 11 bases matching TRBD2. V lost 1 base and J lost 10; bases outside the gene matches: 9. Germline CDR1 SNHLY, CDR2 FYNNEI. The CDR3 is 15 amino acids. CDR3 DNA: TGTGCCAGCAGTGAAGGGTCGTCTAGCGGGGGGAGACAGTACTTC. This translates into CASSEGSSSGGRQYF.

The chain carries TRBV6-4 and TRBJ2-3, with TRBD2 identical over 11 bases. The CDR3 is 16 residues long. Germline V gives CDR1 MRHNA, CDR2 SNTAGT. The V segment lost 0 bases and the J segment 5 bases; nucleotides outside the gene matches: 4. The CDR3 sequence is CASSDSLAGGQDTQYF. CDR3 nucleotides: TGTGCCAGCAGTGACTCTCTAGCGGGGGGCCAAGATACGCAGTATTTT.

The V call is TRBV7-8, the J call TRBJ2-1; maybe TRBD2 (6 bases). This CDR3 has 14 residues. Trimming pared 4 bases from V and 9 bases from J, leaving 16 bases between. The germline V gene encodes CDR1 SGHVS and CDR2 FQNEAQ. The CDR3 protein is CASSSITLATEQFF. DNA for the CDR3: TGTGCCAGCAGCTCGATAACACTAGCTACTGAGCAGTTCTTC.

This clone was recorded a few times. The chain recombines TRBV27 with TRBJ1-1, with D maybe TRBD1 (5 bases). The CDR3 consists of 13 residues. CDR1 is MNHEY, CDR2 SMNVEV, per germline (reference sequence). V shed 2 bases and J shed 11 bases, with 15 bases lying between them. The CDR3 bases are TGTGCCAGCAGTTTAGGGCTGGGGGGGTGGGCTTTCTTT. It is translated as CASSLGLGGWAFF.